The following is a TCR beta chain sequence with its context. These data originate in a study of cytomegalovirus exposure and HLA in healthy donors. Per germline, CDR1 SGHTA and CDR2 FQGTGA. The CDR3 has 15 amino acids. V was clipped by 4 bases and J by 6 bases; unmatched bases: 10. Primers for the PCR totalled 60 Vbeta and 13 Jbeta. The assay was immunoSEQ multiplex PCR, and TCRdb's table has in-frame clones only and misses some. The profile shows about 57,000 clones, around four fifths of them singletons. The chain links TRBV7-3 to TRBJ2-3; 7 bases match TRBD2. The clonotype was recovered from a woman aged 30 to 39 in good health and CMV-seronegative. The sequencing sample was made of PBMCs. CDR3 amino acids: CASSSREVADDTQYF. CDR3 in DNA: TGTGCCAGCAGCTCCCGGGAGGTAGCGGACGATACGCAGTATTTT.